The 5 T cell receptor beta chains reported below all come from one sample, sequenced in a study of shared clonotypes between healthy human individuals. The repertoire was sequenced with immunoSEQ multiplex PCR; TCRdb's copy has only in-frame clones and lacks some. The sample lists millions of clones; under 95% were seen once. CD8 cells regarded as naive lacked CD45RO, were positively chosen for CCR7, and omitted terminally differentiated effector memory CD45RA+ cells. The sequenced material came from naive CD8+ T cells from PBMCs. These TCRs come from a man aged 18 to 30 in good health. Some clones in this sample may be carry-over from other donors' samples.

The CDR3 protein is CASSPEGSGFVEEVQHF. The CDR3 DNA follows: TGTGCCAGCAGCCCCGAGGGTAGTGGTTTCGTCGAGGAGGTCCAGCATTTT. The chain is built from TRBV5-5 and TRBJ1-5; no clear D. The CDR3 sequence is 17 residues long. Germline CDR1 reads SGHKS; CDR2 reads YYEKEE (reference sequence). V was cut by 4 bases and J by 12 bases, with 29 bases left in between.

The chain couples TRBV29-1 to TRBJ2-7, with 12 bases that match TRBD2. Unmatched junction bases numbered 5, after V lost 6 bases and J lost 8 bases. CDR3 size: 12 residues. Germline assignment: CDR1 SQVTM and CDR2 ANQGSEA. CDR3 protein: CSVLTSGSQQYF. DNA for the CDR3: TGCAGCGTCCTGACTAGCGGGAGTCAGCAGTACTTC.

The J gene is TRBJ2-7, the V gene TRBV19; 9 nucleotides align to TRBD2. V trimming: 5 bases; J trimming: 3 bases; junction bases outside the gene matches: 8. Per germline, CDR1 LNHDA and CDR2 SQIVND (reference sequence). CDR3 size: 15 residues. Here the CDR3 reads CASSGGAGGFYEQYF. In DNA form, the CDR3 reads TGTGCCAGTAGTGGCGGAGCGGGAGGTTTCTACGAGCAGTACTTC.

This sequence joins TRBV19 and TRBJ1-2; D gene unclear. CDR1 and CDR2 from the germline V gene are LNHDA and SQIVND (reference sequence). This CDR3 is 15 amino acids long. The V gene lost 6 bases and the J gene lost 4 bases, with 18 bases spanning the gap. CDR3 residues: CASSPSRARFYGYTF. In nucleotides, the CDR3 is TGTGCCAGTAGCCCCTCGAGGGCGCGATTCTATGGCTACACCTTC. The entire variable domain, with the rest obtained from reference TRBV19 and TRBJ1-2, is as follows: DGGITQSPKYLFRKEGQNVTLSCEQNLNHDAMYWYRQDPGQGLRLIYYSQIVNDFQKGDIAEGYSVSREKKESFPLTVTSAQKNPTAFYLCASSPSRARFYGYTFGSGTRLTVV.

The V gene is TRBV27, the J gene TRBJ2-1, with 11 bases that match TRBD1. Germline V gene data show CDR1 as MNHEY and CDR2 as SMNVEV (reference sequence). This CDR3 spans 15 amino acids. With 3 bases clipped from V and 6 bases from J, the junction kept 4 bases outside the gene matches. CDR3 in amino acids: CASSFRDRGFNEQFF. The CDR3 DNA reads TGTGCCAGCAGTTTCAGGGACAGGGGGTTCAATGAGCAGTTCTTC.